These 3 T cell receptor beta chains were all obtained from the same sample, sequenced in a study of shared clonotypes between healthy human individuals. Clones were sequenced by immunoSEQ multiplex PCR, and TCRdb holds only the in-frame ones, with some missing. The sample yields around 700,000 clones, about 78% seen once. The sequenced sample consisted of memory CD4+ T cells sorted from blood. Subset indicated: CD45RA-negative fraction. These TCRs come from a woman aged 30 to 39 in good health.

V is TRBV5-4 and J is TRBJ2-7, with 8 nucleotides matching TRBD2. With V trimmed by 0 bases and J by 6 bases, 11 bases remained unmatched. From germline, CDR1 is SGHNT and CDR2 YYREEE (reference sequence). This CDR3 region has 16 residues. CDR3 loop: CASSLAGSGASSEQYF. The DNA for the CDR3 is TGTGCCAGCAGCTTGGCGGGTAGCGGGGCCAGTTCCGAGCAGTACTTC. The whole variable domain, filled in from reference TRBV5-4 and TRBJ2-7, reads ETGVTQSPTHLIKTRGQQVTLRCSSQSGHNTVSWYQQALGQGPQFIFQYYREEENGRGNFPPRFSGLQFPNYSSELNVNALELDDSALYLCASSLAGSGASSEQYFGPGTRLTVT.

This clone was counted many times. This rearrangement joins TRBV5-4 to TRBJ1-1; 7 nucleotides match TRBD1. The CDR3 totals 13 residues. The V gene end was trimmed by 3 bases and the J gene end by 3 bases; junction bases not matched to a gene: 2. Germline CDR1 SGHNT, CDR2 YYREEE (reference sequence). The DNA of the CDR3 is TGTGCCAGCAGCTGGGGGACAGACACTGAAGCTTTCTTT. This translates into CASSWGTDTEAFF.

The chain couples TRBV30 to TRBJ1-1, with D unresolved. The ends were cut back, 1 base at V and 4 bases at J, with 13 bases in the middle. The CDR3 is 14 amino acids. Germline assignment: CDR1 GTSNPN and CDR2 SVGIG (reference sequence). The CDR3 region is CAWSAFDPGTEAFF. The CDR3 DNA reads TGTGCCTGGAGTGCTTTCGATCCGGGCACTGAAGCTTTCTTT.